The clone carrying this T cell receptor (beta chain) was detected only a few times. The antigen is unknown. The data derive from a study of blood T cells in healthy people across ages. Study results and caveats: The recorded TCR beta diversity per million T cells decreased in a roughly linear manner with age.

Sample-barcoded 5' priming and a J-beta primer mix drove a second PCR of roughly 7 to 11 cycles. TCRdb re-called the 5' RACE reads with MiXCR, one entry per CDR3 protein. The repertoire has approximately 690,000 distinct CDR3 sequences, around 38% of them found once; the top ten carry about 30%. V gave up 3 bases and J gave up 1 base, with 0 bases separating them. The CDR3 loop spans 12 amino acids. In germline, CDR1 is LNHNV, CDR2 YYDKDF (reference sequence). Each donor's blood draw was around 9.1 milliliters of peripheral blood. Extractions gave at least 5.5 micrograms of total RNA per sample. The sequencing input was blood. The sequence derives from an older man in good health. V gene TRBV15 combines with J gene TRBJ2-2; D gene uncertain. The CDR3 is CATSRNTGELFF. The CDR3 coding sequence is TGTGCCACCAGCAGGAACACCGGGGAGCTGTTTTTT.